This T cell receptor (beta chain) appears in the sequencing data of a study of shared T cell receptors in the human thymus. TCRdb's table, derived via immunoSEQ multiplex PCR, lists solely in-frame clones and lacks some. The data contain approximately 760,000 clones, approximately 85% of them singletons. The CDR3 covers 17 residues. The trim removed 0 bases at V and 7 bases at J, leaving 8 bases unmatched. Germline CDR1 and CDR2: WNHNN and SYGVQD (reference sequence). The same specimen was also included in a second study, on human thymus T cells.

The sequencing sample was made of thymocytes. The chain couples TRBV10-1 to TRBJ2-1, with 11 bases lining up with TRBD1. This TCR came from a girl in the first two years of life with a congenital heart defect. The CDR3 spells CASSESQGQGGENEQFF. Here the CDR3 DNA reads TGCGCCAGCAGTGAGTCCCAGGGACAGGGGGGGGAAAATGAGCAGTTCTTC.